This T cell receptor (beta chain) stems from a study of blood T cell repertoires in COVID-19. Sequencing used immunoSEQ multiplex PCR; TCRdb keeps in-frame clones, though not all of them. In the table there are over 40,000 clones, about nine tenths of which are singletons. Trimming pared 1 base from V and 2 bases from J, leaving 17 bases between. CDR3 length: 17 amino acids. The germline V gene has CDR1 SGHTA and CDR2 FQGNSA. Sample: peripheral blood. V is TRBV7-2 and J is TRBJ1-1; a weak D match, TRBD1 (6 bases). The clonotype was recovered from a man aged 65 to 85 with acute or convalescent COVID-19. The CDR3 spells CASSLDATGLGNTEAFF. CDR3 nucleotide sequence: TGTGCCAGCAGCTTAGATGCGACAGGCTTAGGAAACACTGAAGCTTTCTTT.